Each of the 28 T cell receptor beta chains below was sequenced from the same sample in a study of CD8+ T cells in alopecia areata. Cutaneous lymph nodes were pooled and cells sorted by CD4, CD8alpha, NKG2D, NKG2ACE and more. The sequencing template was cDNA reverse transcribed from extracted RNA. The protocol was immunoSEQ multiplex PCR, while the TCRdb copy is restricted to in-frame clones and leaves out a portion. The sample is made up of around 300,000 clones, none counted only once. The material sequenced was CD4+ T cells sorted from a lymph node. The receptor set was obtained from a C3H/HeJ mouse with alopecia areata. This strain's MHC haplotype is H2-k.

This clone was observed a handful of times. The listed genes are named as in mouse. The DNA ends 4 residues before the CDR3 does, and the rest of the CDR3 is filled in from the germline J gene. This rearrangement joins TRBV19 to TRBJ2-2; 11 bases align to TRBD2. Germline CDR1 reads FNHDT; CDR2 reads SITEND (reference sequence). The CDR3 consists of 15 residues. The ends lost 6 bases at V and 1 base at J; junction bases unmatched: 2. CDR3 loop: CASTGLGGNTGQLYF. CDR3 DNA (partial): TGTGCCAGCACAGGACTGGGGGGAAACACCGGG.

This clone turned up a few times. The germline and genes are mouse ones. Read data end 4 residues before the CDR3 end; the end is taken from the germline J gene. This chain links TRBV31 with TRBJ1-2, with D perhaps TRBD1 (6 bases). The CDR3 has 13 residues. Germline CDR1 is GKSSPN and CDR2 is SITVG. Trimming stripped 2 bases from V and 4 bases from J, with 11 bases between. The DNA read from the CDR3 is TGTGCCTGGAGTTACAGGGAGGGCTCC. Encoded protein: CAWSYREGS. The whole CDR3 reads CAWSYREGSDYTF.

This clone was seen a handful of times. Mouse gene names apply. Sequencing ends 4 residues short of the CDR3 end; the germline J gene provides the rest. J is TRBJ2-2 and V is TRBV13-1; 8 nucleotides agree with TRBD2. V shed 7 bases and J 0 bases; nucleotides not matched to a gene: 2. Germline V lookup: CDR1 NSHNY, CDR2 SYGAGN. The CDR3 contains 14 residues. This CDR3 is CASRDWTNTGQLYF. The covered CDR3 bases are TGTGCCAGCCGGGACTGGACAAACACCGGG.

Comments on this clone: This sequence may be a read error, since a much larger clone differs from it by one base. The germline and genes are mouse ones. The DNA ends 3 residues before the CDR3 does, and the rest of the CDR3 is filled in from the germline J gene. The sample carries other DNA sequences with the same CDR3. The chain couples TRBV13-1 to TRBJ1-6; maybe TRBD1 (6 bases). TRBJ1-6 carries the ORF label, with uncertain function. The CDR3 totals 14 residues. The germline CDR1 and CDR2 sequences are NSHNY and SYGAGN. Trimming took 7 bases from V and 0 from J, leaving 8 bases between them. CDR3 protein: CASRDNSYNSPLYF. CDR3 DNA (partial): TGTGCCAGCCGGGACAATTCCTATAATTCGCCC.

At least ten counts were recorded for this clone. Genes and germline are mouse. From the germline J gene comes the end of the CDR3, since the read stops 4 residues before it. This chain uses TRBV3 with TRBJ1-2; TRBD1 matches 8 bases. The CDR3 contains 12 residues. V shed 10 bases, J shed 2 bases, and the junction held 3 bases outside the gene matches. Germline CDR1 reads SNHLY; CDR2 reads FYNGKV (reference sequence). The CDR3 sequence: CAKDRENSDYTF. The CDR3 bases that were read are TGTGCCAAGGACAGGGAGAACTCC.

This clone was seen more than once but under ten times. Germline and genes: mouse. With the read ending 4 residues before the CDR3 end, the germline J gene is used to fill in that end. The chain links TRBV13-1 to TRBJ2-1; 7 nucleotides agree with TRBD2. There are 14 residues in the CDR3. The ends lost 6 bases at V and 0 bases at J; junction bases unmatched: 3. Germline lookup yields CDR1 NSHNY and CDR2 SYGAGN. CDR3 region: CASTDWVNYAEQFF. Incomplete CDR3 DNA: TGTGCCAGCACCGACTGGGTTAACTATGCT.

This clone was observed a few times. Genes and germline come from the mouse. The CDR3 is cut off 4 residues early in the read; its end comes from the germline J gene. V is TRBV5 and J is TRBJ2-3; D is uncertain. CDR3 length: 16 amino acids. The V end was cut by 1 base, the J end by 0 bases, with 11 bases between. Looked up from germline, CDR1 is LGHNA and CDR2 is YNLKQL (reference sequence). The sequenced part of the CDR3 DNA is TGTGCCAGCAGCCAAGGACAAACCTCTAGTGCAGAA. Residues: CASSQGQTSSAE. The whole CDR3 region reads CASSQGQTSSAETLYF.

This clone has a handful of counts. Gene names and germline refer to mouse. Read sequence stops 3 residues before the CDR3 end, and the germline J gene provides the missing end. The chain carries TRBV13-1 and TRBJ1-6, with D perhaps TRBD1 (5 bases). TRBJ1-6 is noted as an ORF with a role that remains uncertain. CDR1 NSHNY and CDR2 SYGAGN come from the germline V gene. This CDR3 spans 12 amino acids. Between the trimmed V and J ends, which lost 5 bases and 7 bases, there was a span of 7 bases. Incomplete CDR3 DNA: TGTGCCAGCAGCAACAGGAATTCGCCC. Residues: CASSNRNSP. The CDR3, in full, reads CASSNRNSPLYF.

This clone was counted only a few times. Germline and genes here are mouse. CDR3 sequence reads: CASGDARDRGTSQNTLYF. CDR3 DNA (partial): TGTGCCAGCGGTGATGCGAGGGACAGGGGGACTAGTCAAAAC. This chain joins TRBV13-2 and TRBJ2-4, with 11 positions matching TRBD1. The read terminates 4 residues ahead of where the CDR3 ends, so the germline J gene completes it. This CDR3 spans 18 amino acids. The J segment lost 0 bases and the V segment lost 0 bases, leaving 6 bases of the junction unmatched. Germline V gene lookup returns CDR1 NNHNN and CDR2 SYGAGS (reference sequence).

In the case of this clone: All gene names here are mouse names. The sequenced fragment ends 4 residues before the CDR3 boundary, so the rest is inferred from the germline J gene. The J gene is TRBJ2-3, the V gene TRBV5; D is ambiguous. Per the germline V gene, CDR1 is LGHNA and CDR2 is YNLKQL (reference sequence). The CDR3 is made up of 14 amino acids. Trimming removed 2 bases at V and 2 bases at J, with 8 bases between. CDR3 DNA (partial): TGTGCCAGCAGCCAAATGGGTTTTGCAGAA. As protein: CASSQMGFAE. The CDR3 in its entirety is CASSQMGFAETLYF.

This clone was picked up a small number of times. All gene names here are mouse names. Sequencing ends 4 residues short of the CDR3 end; the germline J gene provides the rest. The rearrangement joins TRBV31 to TRBJ1-1, with TRBD1 matching 10 bases. Trimming cost V 5 bases and J 1 base; bases outside gene matches: 1. CDR1 is GKSSPN, CDR2 SITVG, per germline. The CDR3 has 13 residues. CDR3 DNA, as far as it was read: TGTGCCTGGGGGGACAGGGGAAACACA. This encodes CAWGDRGNT. The CDR3 reads in full as CAWGDRGNTEVFF. Looking up the rest from reference TRBV31 and TRBJ1-1 gives the full variable domain: AQTIHQWPVAEIKAVGSPLSLGCTIKGKSSPNLYWYWQATGGTLQQLFYSITVGQVESVVQLNLSASRPKDDQFILSTEKLLLSHSGFYLCAWGDRGNTEVFFGKGTRLTVV.

This clone was found a few times. The gene symbols are mouse symbols. The read halts 4 residues ahead of the CDR3 end, with the missing end drawn from the germline J gene. Other DNA sequences in the same sample also yield this CDR3. This chain connects TRBV31 to TRBJ1-2; 9 nucleotides agree with TRBD1. With 0 bases clipped from V and 4 bases from J, the junction kept 3 bases outside the gene matches. Germline assignment: CDR1 GKSSPN and CDR2 SITVG. This CDR3 region has 14 residues. The sequenced part of the CDR3 DNA is TGTGCCTGGAGTCTAGACAGGGGGGGCTCC. Translation gives CAWSLDRGGS. The whole CDR3 sequence is CAWSLDRGGSDYTF.

On this clone: The gene symbols are mouse symbols. The read comes to an end 4 residues before the CDR3 does, leaving the germline J gene to fill in the end. The V gene is TRBV5, the J gene TRBJ1-2, with D tentatively TRBD1 (6 bases). Germline CDR1 LGHNA, CDR2 YNLKQL (reference sequence). The CDR3 consists of 17 residues. With 0 bases removed from V and 3 bases from J, the gap between germline ends came to 17 bases. CDR3 sequence: CASSQDIPGHKDSDYTF. Incomplete CDR3 DNA: TGTGCCAGCAGCCAAGATATCCCGGGACATAAGGACTCC.

Only a few counts were recorded for this clone. Gene names follow the mouse nomenclature. The sequence runs out 4 residues before the end of the CDR3; the remainder is reconstructed from the germline J gene. V and J are TRBV13-1 and TRBJ2-2; D call uncertain. The germline V and J ends were trimmed by 2 bases and 6 bases, with 8 bases remaining between them. Per the germline V gene, CDR1 is NSHNY and CDR2 is SYGAGN. This CDR3 region has 13 residues. CDR3 protein: CASSEGSAGQLYF. The part of the CDR3 DNA that was read is TGTGCCAGCAGTGAAGGGTCCGCCGGG.

In the case of this clone: Gene names and germline refer to mouse. The CDR3 end is not reached by the read, which stops 4 residues before it; the germline J gene fills it in. The chain uses TRBV1 and TRBJ2-4; 8 bases are shared with TRBD1. The V gene's germline CDR1 is NSQYPW and CDR2 LRSPGD (reference sequence). The CDR3 is made up of 16 amino acids. The CDR3 region is CTCSADSRGQANTLYF. The DNA read from the CDR3 is TGCACCTGCAGTGCAGATAGCAGGGGGCAAGCGAAC.

This clone appeared a few times. Gene names are mouse gene names. This CDR3 reads CASSQETGGAHTGQLYF. The part of the CDR3 DNA that was read is TGTGCCAGCAGCCAAGAAACTGGGGGGGCGCACACCGGG. V usage is TRBV5 and J usage is TRBJ2-2; 11 bases align to TRBD2. The read gets to within 4 residues of the CDR3 end, and the germline J gene fills in the rest. The junction had 3 bases not matched to a gene; V was cut back by 0 bases and J by 3 bases. Per the germline V gene, CDR1 is LGHNA and CDR2 is YNLKQL (reference sequence). The CDR3 loop spans 17 amino acids.

This clone was picked up a small number of times. Gene names and germline match the mouse. The read ends 4 residues before the CDR3 terminus; that terminus is restored from the germline J gene. The V gene is TRBV13-2, the J gene TRBJ2-1, with 10 bases matching TRBD2. Losses at the gene ends were 2 bases for V and 3 bases for J; bases not matched to a gene: 2. The CDR3 sequence is 15 residues long. CDR1 is NNHNN, CDR2 SYGAGS, per germline (reference sequence). CDR3 bases read: TGTGCCAGCGGTGAATCTGGGGGGGCCTATGCT. Its translation is CASGESGGAYA. The CDR3 in full is CASGESGGAYAEQFF.

About this clone itself: These gene names are mouse names. The DNA ends 4 residues before the CDR3 does, and the rest of the CDR3 is filled in from the germline J gene. The gene calls are TRBV13-1 and TRBJ2-3, with 9 bases fitting TRBD2. J gave up 0 bases and V 4 bases, and 6 bases lay outside the gene matches. The CDR3 covers 16 residues. CDR1 is NSHNY and CDR2 is SYGAGN in the germline V gene. The CDR3 region is CASSRTGASSAETLYF. The DNA read from the CDR3 is TGTGCCAGCAGTCGGACTGGGGCTTCTAGTGCAGAA.

There are a few counts of this clone. Gene names and germline match the mouse. The CDR3 extends 4 residues past the end of the read, so its final part is completed from the germline J gene. The rearrangement joins TRBV1 to TRBJ2-3; 12 nucleotides agree with TRBD2. Germline V lookup: CDR1 NSQYPW, CDR2 LRSPGD (reference sequence). The length of the CDR3 is 15 residues. Trimming removed 6 bases from V and 3 bases from J; junction bases left unmatched: 4. The CDR3 sequence: CTCRPGTGGAETLYF. The sequenced part of the CDR3 DNA is TGCACCTGCAGGCCCGGGACTGGGGGGGCAGAA.

This clone turned up a few times. The genes are named according to mouse. The read finishes 3 residues shy of the CDR3 end, and the germline J gene is used to complete it. The chain joins TRBV13-1 to TRBJ1-6; D is possibly TRBD1 (6 bases). TRBJ1-6 counts as an open reading frame of uncertain function. Germline V gives CDR1 NSHNY, CDR2 SYGAGN. The CDR3 length is 13 residues. V lost 3 bases to trimming and J lost 9 bases, with 10 bases between them. The CDR3: CASSAGEGSPLYF. The sequenced CDR3 bases are TGTGCCAGCAGTGCAGGGGAGGGTTCGCCC.

The sample holds a few counts of this clone. Gene names follow the mouse nomenclature. The sequenced fragment ends 4 residues before the CDR3 boundary, so the rest is inferred from the germline J gene. V gene TRBV13-1 combines with J gene TRBJ2-3; D unclear. CDR1 is NSHNY and CDR2 is SYGAGN in the germline V gene. The germline V and J ends were trimmed by 1 base and 0 bases, with 9 bases remaining between them. The length of the CDR3 is 15 residues. The sequenced part of the CDR3 DNA is TGTGCCAGCAGTGATAGTCAGGCTAGTGCAGAA. Translation: CASSDSQASAE. The whole CDR3 region reads CASSDSQASAETLYF.

As for this clone: The gene names given are mouse names. The read finishes 4 residues shy of the CDR3 end, and the germline J gene is used to complete it. The genes are TRBV5 and TRBJ2-3; D may be TRBD1 (6 bases). Trimming left V 5 bases short and J 3 bases short, with 6 bases between. This CDR3 has 12 residues. The germline V gene encodes CDR1 LGHNA and CDR2 YNLKQL (reference sequence). The sequenced CDR3 bases are TGTGCCAGCAGCACAGGGGCAGAA. Translated: CASSTGAE. The whole CDR3 protein is CASSTGAETLYF.

With regard to this clone: A read error may explain this, as a much larger clone is one base away. The genes are named according to mouse. The CDR3 end is not reached by the read, which stops 3 residues before it; the germline J gene fills it in. The rearrangement links TRBV2 to TRBJ1-6; D is unclear. TRBJ1-6 qualifies as an ORF whose function is uncertain. The V gene's germline CDR1 is LGHNA and CDR2 YSYQKL. This CDR3 is built from 15 residues. Trimming cost V 0 bases and J 0 bases, with 3 bases left between them. The CDR3 protein is CASSQDSSYNSPLYF. The CDR3 DNA, read in part, is TGTGCCAGCAGCCAAGACAGTTCCTATAATTCGCCC.

This clone showed up just a few times. Gene names are mouse gene names. The read stops 4 residues short of the end of the CDR3; the missing end is completed from the germline J gene. V is TRBV13-3 and J is TRBJ2-3; 7 bases match TRBD2. The CDR3 is 12 amino acids. The junction had 1 base not matched to a gene; V was cut back by 5 bases and J by 4 bases. Germline assignment: CDR1 NNHDY and CDR2 SYVADS. CDR3 region: CASRLGSETLYF. The sequenced part of the CDR3 DNA is TGTGCCAGCAGACTGGGGTCAGAA.

The table lists this clone with a few counts. Gene and germline names: mouse. Read coverage stops 4 residues before the CDR3 terminus; the germline J gene supplies the remainder. V usage is TRBV13-3 and J usage is TRBJ2-3, with a weak D call TRBD1 (6 bases). The V and J ends lost 1 base and 3 bases respectively, with 9 bases between them. The germline CDR1 and CDR2 sequences are NNHDY and SYVADS. The CDR3 length is 14 residues. The CDR3: CASSDSQGAETLYF. Partial CDR3 DNA: TGTGCCAGCAGTGATTCCCAGGGGGCAGAA.

The table lists this clone with a few counts. Mouse gene names and germline throughout. The CDR3 end lies 4 residues beyond the end of the read and is filled in from the germline J gene. The chain combines TRBV13-1 with TRBJ2-4; D is unclear. Trimming removed 3 bases at V and 0 bases at J, with 5 bases between. Germline CDR1 reads NSHNY; CDR2 reads SYGAGN. The CDR3 has 13 amino acids. The CDR3 protein is CASSVKSQNTLYF. CDR3 bases read: TGTGCCAGCAGTGTCAAGAGTCAAAAC.

This clone showed up just a few times. Germline and genes here are mouse. The read terminates 3 residues before the CDR3 end, so the remaining end is supplied by the germline J gene. This chain links TRBV13-1 with TRBJ1-6; D is undetermined. TRBJ1-6 is sorted into the ORF group, with uncertain function. Germline V gene data show CDR1 as NSHNY and CDR2 as SYGAGN. The CDR3 spans 14 residues. Trimming took off 4 bases at V and 0 bases at J, with 5 bases between the two ends. CDR3 region: CASSYNSYNSPLYF. The covered CDR3 bases are TGTGCCAGCAGTTACAATTCCTATAATTCGCCC.

Regarding this clone: Gene names and germline refer to mouse. The CDR3 end falls 4 residues outside the read, so it is completed with the germline J gene. V and J are TRBV1 and TRBJ2-1; 10 nucleotides align to TRBD2. Germline values: CDR1 NSQYPW, CDR2 LRSPGD (reference sequence). V lost 2 bases to trimming and J lost 3 bases; unmatched junction nucleotides: 4. The CDR3 length is 16 residues. The CDR3 spells CTCSASGGALYAEQFF. CDR3 DNA (partial): TGCACCTGCAGTGCATCTGGGGGGGCGCTCTATGCT.